The 30 T cell receptor beta chains below were found in one sample sequenced in a study of Ad26.COV2.S vaccination and SARS-CoV-2 variants. Using immunoSEQ multiplex PCR, the repertoire was profiled, and TCRdb retains in-frame clones only, with some absent. The top ten hold around 13% of the sample, which has some 480,000 clones, 87% seen once. Described treatment: approximately 18 received Ad26.COV2.S at low or high dose, single or two shots; roughly five received placebo; per-sample allocation not given. Repertoires come from day 63 after the first vaccine or placebo injection. The sample here was peripheral blood, taken in a trial of Ad26.COV2.S vaccine versus placebo. The receptors originated from a person between 18 and 65 years old who received the Ad26.COV2.S COVID-19 vaccine or a placebo.

This sequence joins TRBV10-2 and TRBJ2-1; D is unclear. CDR3 length: 14 residues. Germline CDR1 reads WSHSY; CDR2 reads SAAADI. V was pared by 3 bases and J by 8 bases, with 14 bases between. The CDR3 sequence is CASSETGSRDEQFF. The CDR3 nucleotides read TGCGCCAGCAGTGAAACGGGTTCTAGGGATGAGCAGTTCTTC.

The chain has TRBV28 and TRBJ1-1; tentative D call: TRBD1 (6 bases). V lost 9 bases and J lost 3, with 11 bases in between. The V gene's germline CDR1 is MDHEN and CDR2 SYDVKM. There are 12 residues in the CDR3. CDR3 region: CASLGGHTEAFF. The CDR3 region has the DNA TGTGCCAGTTTAGGGGGTCACACTGAAGCTTTCTTT.

The chain couples TRBV3-1 (or the pseudogene TRBV3-2) to TRBJ1-5; no clear D. The germline V and J ends were trimmed by 4 bases and 5 bases, with 9 bases remaining between them. Germline-derived CDR1 and CDR2 are LGHDT and YNNKEL (reference sequence). CDR3 length: 13 residues. CDR3 sequence reads: CASSLGRDQPQHF. In nucleotides, the CDR3 is TGTGCCAGCAGCCTGGGAAGGGATCAGCCCCAGCATTTT.

The chain combines TRBV28 with TRBJ2-7; D is ambiguous. Trimming left V 4 bases short and J 3 bases short, with 4 bases between. CDR1 is MDHEN, CDR2 SYDVKM, per germline. This CDR3 comprises 11 residues. The CDR3 sequence: CASSSVYEQYF. The CDR3 nucleotides read TGTGCCAGCAGTTCCGTCTACGAGCAGTACTTC.

This sequence joins TRBV28 and TRBJ1-3; 10 bases are a match to TRBD1. The germline V gene has CDR1 MDHEN and CDR2 SYDVKM. The CDR3 is made up of 16 amino acids. V lost 6 bases and J lost 4; bases outside the gene matches: 9. The CDR3 bases are TGTGCCAGCAGAAGACAGGGGGCAAGCTACGGAAACACCATATATTTT. This encodes CASRRQGASYGNTIYF.

V gene TRBV7-6 combines with J gene TRBJ2-7; no clear D gene. Trimming took 4 bases from V and 5 from J, leaving 12 bases between them. The CDR3 is 13 residues long. Germline V gene sequence: CDR1 SGHVS, CDR2 FNYEAQ. The CDR3 reads CASSSHADHEQYF. CDR3 sequence (DNA): TGTGCCAGCAGCTCCCATGCCGATCACGAGCAGTACTTC.

This chain connects TRBV14 to TRBJ1-5, with D unresolved. Trimming left V 1 base short and J 9 bases short, with 10 bases between. The CDR3 covers 13 residues. From germline, CDR1 is SGHDN and CDR2 FVKESK. The CDR3 reads CASSQGKGLPQHF. In nucleotides, the CDR3 is TGTGCCAGCAGCCAAGGTAAAGGACTGCCCCAGCATTTT.

The chain joins TRBV5-4 to TRBJ1-5; D is unclear. Trimming shortened V by 1 base and J by 3 bases, and 8 bases separated the two germline ends. The CDR3 is 14 residues long. Germline V gene sequence: CDR1 SGHNT, CDR2 YYREEE (reference sequence). The CDR3 here is CASSLYGYNQPQHF. CDR3 in DNA: TGTGCCAGCAGCTTGTATGGTTACAATCAGCCCCAGCATTTT.

The V gene is TRBV30, the J gene TRBJ2-7, with 7 bases identical to TRBD2. This CDR3 comprises 14 residues. Trimming removed 2 bases from V and 3 bases from J; junction bases left unmatched: 7. Germline V lookup: CDR1 GTSNPN, CDR2 SVGIG (reference sequence). The CDR3, as DNA: TGTGCCTGGAGTTGGGACGGGGGGATCTACGAGCAGTACTTC. It yields the protein CAWSWDGGIYEQYF.

The chain joins TRBV4-1 to TRBJ1-2; 7 positions agree with TRBD1. Germline CDR1 and CDR2: MGHRA and YSYEKL. Trimming at V came to 1 base and at J to 3 bases, leaving 5 bases not matched to a gene. This CDR3 has 15 residues. For the CDR3, the DNA is TGCGCCAGCAGCCAAGTTGCGGGACAGTACTATGGCTACACCTTC. Translation: CASSQVAGQYYGYTF.

V gene TRBV11-2 combines with J gene TRBJ1-2, with TRBD1 identical over 10 bases. This CDR3 has 13 residues. Germline CDR1 and CDR2: SGHAT and FQNNGV. The junction had 3 bases not matched to a gene; V was cut back by 5 bases and J by 6 bases. The CDR3 bases are TGTGCCAGCAGCCTCGGACAGGGGGATGGCTACACCTTC. This sequence encodes CASSLGQGDGYTF.

This clone was observed a few times. The chain employs TRBV7-6 and TRBJ2-2, with a weak D call TRBD1 (7 bases). The CDR3 extends over 16 amino acids. CDR1 SGHVS and CDR2 FNYEAQ come from the germline V gene. V lost 5 bases to trimming and J lost 4 bases, with 17 bases between them. The CDR3 here is CASSPWRQGGTGELFF. CDR3 nucleotides: TGTGCCAGCAGCCCATGGCGACAGGGAGGCACCGGGGAGCTGTTTTTT.

There are a few counts of this clone. The chain couples TRBV9 to TRBJ1-4; 7 bases are a match to TRBD1. Germline assignment: CDR1 SGDLS and CDR2 YYNGEE. This CDR3 spans 15 amino acids. Trimming removed 3 bases from V and 2 bases from J; junction bases left unmatched: 4. The CDR3 DNA reads as TGTGCCAGCAGCGGACAACAGGGGACTAATGAAAAACTGTTTTTT. Translation gives CASSGQQGTNEKLFF.

This clone appeared a single time. V gene TRBV9 combines with J gene TRBJ1-1, with 10 bases identical to TRBD1. The germline gives CDR1 SGDLS, CDR2 YYNGEE. The length of the CDR3 is 19 residues. Trimming took 4 bases from V and 5 from J; bases not matched to a gene: 20. CDR3 DNA: TGTGCCAGCAGCCCCACACTCCCGGGACAGGGGTTGGGTGGGACTGAAGCTTTCTTT. The encoded protein is CASSPTLPGQGLGGTEAFF.

The rearrangement uses TRBV27 and TRBJ1-6; TRBD1 matches 11 bases. Germline CDR1 MNHEY, CDR2 SMNVEV (reference sequence). The J segment lost 7 bases and the V segment lost 5 bases, leaving 4 bases of the junction unmatched. The length of the CDR3 is 15 residues. The CDR3: CASSADRGLNSPLHF. The CDR3 nucleotides are TGTGCCAGCAGTGCGGACAGGGGGCTGAATTCACCCCTCCACTTT.

The chain links TRBV7-2 to TRBJ1-1, with D hard to call. CDR3 length: 15 amino acids. V lost 5 bases, J lost 0 bases, and 13 bases lay in between. The V gene's germline CDR1 is SGHTA and CDR2 FQGNSA. CDR3 region: CASSRSPTLNTEAFF. CDR3 DNA: TGTGCCAGCAGCCGGAGTCCGACATTGAACACTGAAGCTTTCTTT.

The genes are TRBV7-9 and TRBJ2-1; 9 bases fit TRBD2. Germline CDR1 is SEHNR and CDR2 is FQNEAQ (reference sequence). The CDR3 runs 18 residues. V shed 7 bases and J 0 bases; nucleotides not matched to a gene: 13. CDR3 amino acids: CASTTIILAGSSYNEQFF. The DNA for the CDR3 is TGTGCCAGCACCACCATTATCCTAGCGGGAAGCTCCTACAATGAGCAGTTCTTC. The full variable domain, in which reference TRBV7-9 and TRBJ2-1 provide the parts outside the CDR3, is DTGVSQNPRHKITKRGQNVTFRCDPISEHNRLYWYRQTLGQGPEFLTYFQNEAQLEKSRLLSDRFSAERPKGSFSTLEIQRTEQGDSAMYLCASTTIILAGSSYNEQFFGPGTRLTVL.

The chain employs TRBV9 and TRBJ2-6; D may be TRBD2 (5 bases). The germline gives CDR1 SGDLS, CDR2 YYNGEE. The V gene lost 4 bases and the J gene lost 4 bases, with 9 bases spanning the gap. This CDR3 is built from 14 residues. The CDR3 sequence: CASSPPGGANVLTF. Written as DNA, the CDR3 is TGTGCCAGCAGCCCCCCGGGGGGGGCCAACGTCCTGACTTTC.

CDR3 coding DNA: TGCGCCAGCAGGACTAGCGGGAGGTGGGAGACCCAGTACTTC. It translates to CASRTSGRWETQYF. The chain recombines TRBV5-1 with TRBJ2-5; the match to TRBD2 covers 13 bases. CDR3 length: 14 residues. CDR1 is SGHRS, CDR2 YFSETQ, per germline. V was pared by 5 bases and J by 5 bases, with 3 bases of the junction left unmatched.

J is TRBJ1-1 and V is TRBV30, with D uncertain. The CDR3 runs to 15 residues. Deletions cut 8 bases from V and 1 base from J, with 20 bases between. Germline CDR1 GTSNPN, CDR2 SVGIG (reference sequence). The CDR3 nucleotides read TGTGCCCTGAAGGACGACGGAAAGAAGAACACTGAAGCTTTCTTT. It encodes CALKDDGKKNTEAFF.

The chain links TRBV15 to TRBJ2-5, with unresolved D. From germline, CDR1 is LNHNV and CDR2 YYDKDF (reference sequence). The CDR3 runs 15 residues. Trimming removed 0 bases at V and 3 bases at J, with 11 bases between. CDR3 protein: CATSRDRASKETQYF. The CDR3 DNA reads as TGTGCCACCAGCAGAGATAGGGCCTCAAAAGAGACCCAGTACTTC.

This chain connects TRBV10-1 to TRBJ2-5; D is unclear. The CDR3 is 12 amino acids. Trimming removed 5 bases from V and 0 bases from J, with 4 bases in between. Germline V CDR1 and CDR2: WNHNN, SYGVQD (reference sequence). The CDR3 nucleotides read TGCGCCAGCAGTACGTACCAAGAGACCCAGTACTTC. Amino acids: CASSTYQETQYF.

This clone occurred a few times. The chain has TRBV24-1 and TRBJ2-5; D gene ambiguous. The germline V gene encodes CDR1 KGHDR and CDR2 SFDVKD. Trimming took off 5 bases at V and 3 bases at J, with 6 bases between the two ends. The CDR3 is made up of 12 amino acids. CDR3 amino acids: CATSVTEETQYF. CDR3 nucleotide sequence: TGTGCCACCAGTGTGACGGAAGAGACCCAGTACTTC.

The V and J genes are TRBV3-1 (or the pseudogene TRBV3-2) and TRBJ2-7; 11 positions match TRBD2. J gave up 2 bases and V 4 bases, and 4 bases lay outside the gene matches. The V gene's germline CDR1 is LGHDT and CDR2 YNNKEL (reference sequence). The CDR3 is made up of 15 amino acids. The CDR3 DNA sequence: TGTGCCAGCAGCCCTAGCGGGAGGTCGCCCTACGAGCAGTACTTC. Encoded protein: CASSPSGRSPYEQYF.

This chain uses TRBV15 with TRBJ1-2, with D possibly matching TRBD1 (5 bases). Germline CDR1 and CDR2: LNHNV and YYDKDF (reference sequence). CDR3 length equals 17 residues. Trimming removed 5 bases at V and 4 bases at J, with 23 bases between. This CDR3 reads CATSQPLPRDALYGYTF. The CDR3 DNA follows: TGTGCCACCAGCCAACCACTTCCCAGGGACGCCCTCTATGGCTACACCTTC.

The chain recombines TRBV7-8 with TRBJ1-3, with D perhaps TRBD1 (6 bases). V was clipped by 0 bases and J by 2 bases, with 14 bases between them. CDR1 and CDR2 from the germline V gene are SGHVS and FQNEAQ. This CDR3 has 17 residues. This CDR3 reads CASSLASSQGPGNTIYF. The CDR3 DNA is TGTGCCAGCAGCTTAGCGTCGTCCCAGGGGCCTGGAAACACCATATATTTT.

The gene calls are TRBV6-5 and TRBJ1-2; no reliable D call. This CDR3 comprises 14 residues. Looked up from germline, CDR1 is MNHEY and CDR2 is SVGAGI. Trimming took off 6 bases at V and 0 bases at J, with 11 bases between the two ends. CDR3 DNA sequence: TGTGCCAGCAGGTCCGACGGTTCTAACTATGGCTACACCTTC. It specifies CASRSDGSNYGYTF.

The chain is built from TRBV19 and TRBJ2-1; 8 bases are a match to TRBD2. Trimming took 5 bases from V and 4 from J; bases not matched to a gene: 13. The CDR3 contains 17 residues. Looked up from germline, CDR1 is LNHDA and CDR2 is SQIVND (reference sequence). The CDR3 spells CASSLSAVLAAYNEQFF. The CDR3 DNA follows: TGTGCCAGTAGTCTTTCTGCCGTACTAGCGGCTTACAATGAGCAGTTCTTC. The full variable domain, with the rest looked up from reference TRBV19 and TRBJ2-1, is DGGITQSPKYLFRKEGQNVTLSCEQNLNHDAMYWYRQDPGQGLRLIYYSQIVNDFQKGDIAEGYSVSREKKESFPLTVTSAQKNPTAFYLCASSLSAVLAAYNEQFFGPGTRLTVL.

The chain carries TRBV7-7 and TRBJ2-1; tentatively, D is TRBD2 (5 bases). This CDR3 contains 15 residues. Trimming took 0 bases from V and 6 from J, leaving 12 bases between them. CDR1 SSHAT and CDR2 FNYEAQ come from the germline V gene (reference sequence). CDR3: CASSLASGPFNEQFF. CDR3 DNA sequence: TGTGCCAGCAGCTTAGCCAGCGGCCCTTTCAATGAGCAGTTCTTC.

This clone turned up a few times. The CDR3 nucleotides are TGTGCCAGTAGTATGAGACAGGGCACCGGGGAGCTGTTTTTT. This encodes CASSMRQGTGELFF. The chain uses TRBV19 and TRBJ2-2; TRBD1 aligns across 7 bases. V lost 3 bases, J lost 4 bases, and 2 bases stayed unmatched. The CDR3 contains 14 residues. CDR1 and CDR2 from the germline V gene are LNHDA and SQIVND (reference sequence).